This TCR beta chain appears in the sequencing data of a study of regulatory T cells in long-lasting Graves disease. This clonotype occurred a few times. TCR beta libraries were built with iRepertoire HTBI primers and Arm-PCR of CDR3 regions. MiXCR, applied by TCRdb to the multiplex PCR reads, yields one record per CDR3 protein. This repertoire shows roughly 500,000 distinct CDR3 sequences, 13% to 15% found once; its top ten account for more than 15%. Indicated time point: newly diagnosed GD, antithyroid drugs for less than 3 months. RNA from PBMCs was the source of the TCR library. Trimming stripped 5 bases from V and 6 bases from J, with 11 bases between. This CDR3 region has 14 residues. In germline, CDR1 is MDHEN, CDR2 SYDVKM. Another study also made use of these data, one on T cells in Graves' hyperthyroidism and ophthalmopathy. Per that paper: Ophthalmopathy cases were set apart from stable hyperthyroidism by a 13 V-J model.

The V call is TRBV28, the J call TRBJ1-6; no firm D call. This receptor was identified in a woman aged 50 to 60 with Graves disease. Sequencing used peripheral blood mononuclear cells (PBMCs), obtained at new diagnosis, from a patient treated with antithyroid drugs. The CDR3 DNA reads TGTGCCAGCAGTCTACCTATTGCTAATTCACCCCTCCACTTT. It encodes CASSLPIANSPLHF.